Listed here are 14 T cell receptor beta chains from one sample, sequenced in a study of blood T cell repertoires in COVID-19. Assay used: immunoSEQ multiplex PCR; TCRdb lists only in-frame clones, some missing. This table holds 250,000 or so clones, around 89% found once. The specimen sequenced was peripheral blood. The receptors here all came from a woman aged 25 to 39 with COVID-19, enrolled during active disease.

The chain combines TRBV2 with TRBJ2-1, with 12 bases matching TRBD2. Trimming cost V 4 bases and J 14 bases; bases outside gene matches: 12. CDR1 and CDR2 (germline): SNHLY, FYNNEI. The CDR3 loop spans 15 amino acids. The CDR3 DNA follows: TGTGCCAGCAGTGTGGCTAGCGGGAGGGCCGCCAGGGAGTTCTTC. Encoded protein: CASSVASGRAAREFF.

This rearrangement joins TRBV19 to TRBJ2-7, with 9 positions matching TRBD1. This CDR3 spans 15 amino acids. J lost 2 bases, V lost 5 bases, and 7 bases had no gene match. Germline loops: CDR1 LNHDA, CDR2 SQIVND (reference sequence). This CDR3 is CASSGLGQGPYEQYF. The CDR3 DNA follows: TGTGCCAGTAGTGGGCTGGGACAGGGTCCCTACGAGCAGTACTTC. Using reference TRBV19 and TRBJ2-7 for the parts outside the CDR3, the full variable domain is DGGITQSPKYLFRKEGQNVTLSCEQNLNHDAMYWYRQDPGQGLRLIYYSQIVNDFQKGDIAEGYSVSREKKESFPLTVTSAQKNPTAFYLCASSGLGQGPYEQYFGPGTRLTVT.

This clone has a handful of counts. The chain uses TRBV6-2 or TRBV6-3 and TRBJ1-1, with D possibly matching TRBD1 (6 bases). The CDR3 sequence is 18 residues long. The germline gives CDR1 MNHEY, CDR2 SVGEGT. V was trimmed by 4 bases and J by 1 base, leaving 22 bases between them. CDR3 protein: CASSSFGQTYKRNTEAFF. The CDR3 coding sequence is TGTGCCAGCAGTTCATTCGGACAGACTTACAAGCGGAACACTGAAGCTTTCTTT.

The genes are TRBV2 and TRBJ1-6, with 9 nucleotides matching TRBD1. V lost 6 bases, J lost 7 bases, and 10 bases stayed unmatched. Per the germline V gene, CDR1 is SNHLY and CDR2 is FYNNEI. The CDR3 is 16 residues long. CDR3 protein: CASRDTGGRINSPLHF. In DNA, the CDR3 is TGTGCCAGCAGAGATACAGGGGGCCGAATAAATTCACCCCTCCACTTT. Looking up the rest from reference TRBV2 and TRBJ1-6 gives the full variable domain: EPEVTQTPSHQVTQMGQEVILRCVPISNHLYFYWYRQILGQKVEFLVSFYNNEISEKSEIFDDQFSVERPDGSNFTLKIRSTKLEDSAMYFCASRDTGGRINSPLHFGNGTRLTVT.

J is TRBJ2-3 and V is TRBV6-6; D may be TRBD1 (5 bases). The ends were cut back, 0 bases at V and 2 bases at J, with 12 bases in the middle. Per germline, CDR1 MNHNY and CDR2 SVGAGI (reference sequence). This CDR3 has 16 amino acids. CDR3 in amino acids: CASSYSAGQNTDTQYF. The CDR3 DNA follows: TGTGCCAGCAGTTACTCGGCCGGACAAAACACAGATACGCAGTATTTT.

This chain uses TRBV7-9 with TRBJ1-2; 7 bases agree with TRBD1. The V segment lost 5 bases and the J segment 4 bases; nucleotides outside the gene matches: 7. This CDR3 is 14 amino acids long. Per the germline V gene, CDR1 is SEHNR and CDR2 is FQNEAQ (reference sequence). The CDR3: CASSLEGAGYGYTF. The CDR3 bases are TGTGCCAGCAGCCTAGAGGGGGCTGGCTATGGCTACACCTTC.

The rearrangement links TRBV7-8 to TRBJ2-3; D is uncertain. CDR1 is SGHVS and CDR2 is FQNEAQ in the germline V gene. This CDR3 comprises 14 residues. V was pared by 5 bases and J by 4 bases, with 13 bases between. CDR3 nucleotide sequence: TGTGCCAGCAGCCATGCAGAAGTGGCAGATACGCAGTATTTT. It encodes CASSHAEVADTQYF.

The chain recombines TRBV6-5 with TRBJ1-1, with a tentative D call TRBD1 (5 bases). The CDR3 is made up of 14 amino acids. CDR1 is MNHEY, CDR2 SVGAGI, per germline. V dropped 6 bases and J dropped 6 bases, with 17 bases sitting between them. The chain's CDR3 is CASRSGHGEAEAFF. For the CDR3, the DNA is TGTGCCAGCAGGTCCGGACACGGTGAAGCTGAAGCTTTCTTT.

This chain uses TRBV7-2 with TRBJ1-5; D uncertain. This CDR3 is 13 amino acids long. V was clipped by 2 bases and J by 5 bases, with 7 bases between them. Germline CDR1 is SGHTA and CDR2 is FQGNSA. The CDR3 DNA reads as TGTGCCAGCAGCTTATCCCGAGATCAGCCCCAGCATTTT. This translates into CASSLSRDQPQHF.

The chain is built from TRBV7-9 and TRBJ2-5, with 12 nucleotides matching TRBD2. The CDR3 sequence is 19 residues long. V lost 5 bases, J lost 0 bases, and 13 bases stayed unmatched. Germline CDR1 SEHNR, CDR2 FQNEAQ (reference sequence). CDR3 amino acids: CASSHGLAGSLRYQETQYF. CDR3 nucleotides: TGTGCCAGCAGCCACGGACTAGCGGGGAGCCTTCGGTACCAAGAGACCCAGTACTTC.

This chain links TRBV7-2 with TRBJ1-5; D unresolved. Germline assignment: CDR1 SGHTA and CDR2 FQGNSA. The V and J ends lost 1 base and 0 bases respectively, with 7 bases between them. The CDR3 has 15 residues. The CDR3 region has the DNA TGTGCCAGCAGCTTAGTGGGCAGTAGCAATCAGCCCCAGCATTTT. Its translation is CASSLVGSSNQPQHF.

The V and J genes are TRBV19 and TRBJ2-1, with 8 bases fitting TRBD2. V gave up 5 bases and J gave up 10 bases; unmatched junction bases: 13. There are 15 residues in the CDR3. Per germline, CDR1 LNHDA and CDR2 SQIVND (reference sequence). As DNA, the CDR3 is TGTGCCAGTAGTCACGGACTAGCTCGGAGTAGGGAGCAGTTCTTC. This encodes CASSHGLARSREQFF.

The chain employs TRBV2 and TRBJ2-1; 13 positions agree with TRBD2. Germline trimming cut 6 bases from V and 5 bases from J; bases unmatched to any gene: 7. This CDR3 region has 16 residues. The germline V gene has CDR1 SNHLY and CDR2 FYNNEI. The CDR3 nucleotides are TGTGCCAGCAGGACTAGCGGGAGGCCGCCGAACAATGAGCAGTTCTTC. Its translation: CASRTSGRPPNNEQFF.

V usage is TRBV27 and J usage is TRBJ2-5; perhaps TRBD1 as D (6 bases). The CDR3 extends over 15 amino acids. Trimming shortened V by 5 bases and J by 2 bases, and 15 bases separated the two germline ends. CDR1 and CDR2 (germline): MNHEY, SMNVEV (reference sequence). The CDR3 protein is CASSSQGTPQETQYF. The CDR3 DNA sequence: TGTGCCAGCAGTAGCCAGGGGACCCCACAAGAGACCCAGTACTTC.